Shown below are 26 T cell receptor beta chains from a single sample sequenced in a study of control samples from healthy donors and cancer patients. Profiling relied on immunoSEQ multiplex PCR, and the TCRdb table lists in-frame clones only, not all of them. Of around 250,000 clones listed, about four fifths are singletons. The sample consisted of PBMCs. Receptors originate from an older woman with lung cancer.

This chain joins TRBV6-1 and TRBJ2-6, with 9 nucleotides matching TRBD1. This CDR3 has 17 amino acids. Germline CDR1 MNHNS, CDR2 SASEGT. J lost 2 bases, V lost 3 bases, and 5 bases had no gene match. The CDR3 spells CASSEDRGIAGANVLTF. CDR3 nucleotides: TGTGCCAGCAGTGAGGACAGGGGAATCGCTGGGGCCAACGTCCTGACTTTC.

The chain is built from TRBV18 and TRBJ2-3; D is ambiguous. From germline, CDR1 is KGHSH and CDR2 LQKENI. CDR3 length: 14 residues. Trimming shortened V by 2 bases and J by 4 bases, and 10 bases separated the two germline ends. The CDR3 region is CASSPVGRADTQYF. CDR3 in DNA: TGTGCCAGCTCACCAGTAGGTCGGGCAGATACGCAGTATTTT.

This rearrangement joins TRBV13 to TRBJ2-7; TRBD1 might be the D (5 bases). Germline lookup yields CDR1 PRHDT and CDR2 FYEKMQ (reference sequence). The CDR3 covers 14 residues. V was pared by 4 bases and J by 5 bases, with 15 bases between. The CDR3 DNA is TGTGCCAGCAGCTCCGGACAAGGTTGGGACGAGCAGTACTTC. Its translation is CASSSGQGWDEQYF.

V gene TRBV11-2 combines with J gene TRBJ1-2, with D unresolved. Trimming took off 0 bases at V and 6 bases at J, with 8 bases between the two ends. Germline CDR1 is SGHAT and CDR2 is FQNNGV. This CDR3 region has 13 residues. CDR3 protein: CASSLDRTDGYTF. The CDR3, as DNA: TGTGCCAGCAGCTTAGACCGGACGGATGGCTACACCTTC.

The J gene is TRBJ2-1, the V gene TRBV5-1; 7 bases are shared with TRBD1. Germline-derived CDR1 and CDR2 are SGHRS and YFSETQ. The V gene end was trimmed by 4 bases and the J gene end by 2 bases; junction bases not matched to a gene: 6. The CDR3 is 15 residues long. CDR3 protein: CASSPTGETYNEQFF. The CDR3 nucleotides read TGCGCCAGCAGCCCTACAGGGGAAACCTACAATGAGCAGTTCTTC.

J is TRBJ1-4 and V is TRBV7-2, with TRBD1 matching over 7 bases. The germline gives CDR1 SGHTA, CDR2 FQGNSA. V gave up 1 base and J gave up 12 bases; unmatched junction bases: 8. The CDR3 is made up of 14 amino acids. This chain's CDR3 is CASSLVVAGGELFF. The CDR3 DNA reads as TGTGCCAGCAGCTTAGTGGTAGCAGGGGGAGAACTGTTTTTT.

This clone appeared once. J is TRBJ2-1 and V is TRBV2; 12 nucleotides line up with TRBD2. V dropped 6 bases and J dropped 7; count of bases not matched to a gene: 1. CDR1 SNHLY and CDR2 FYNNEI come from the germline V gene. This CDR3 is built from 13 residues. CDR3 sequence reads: CASRGTSGNEQFF. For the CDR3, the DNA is TGTGCCAGCAGGGGGACTAGCGGGAATGAGCAGTTCTTC.

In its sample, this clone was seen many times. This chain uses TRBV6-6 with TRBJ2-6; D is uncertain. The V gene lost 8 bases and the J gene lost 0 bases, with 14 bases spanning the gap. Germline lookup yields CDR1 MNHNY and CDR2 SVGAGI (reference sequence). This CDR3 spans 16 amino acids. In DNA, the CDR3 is TGTGCCAGCCTCGGAGCTACTCACTCTGGGGCCAACGTCCTGACTTTC. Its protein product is CASLGATHSGANVLTF.

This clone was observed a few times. The CDR3, as DNA: TGTGCCATCATTAGAGACAGGGGGCACTCTGAAGCTTTCTTT. Its protein is CAIIRDRGHSEAFF. The rearrangement joins TRBV10-3 to TRBJ1-1; TRBD1 aligns across 10 bases. The ends lost 7 bases at V and 6 bases at J; junction bases unmatched: 8. The CDR3 totals 14 residues. Germline lookup yields CDR1 ENHRY and CDR2 SYGVKD.

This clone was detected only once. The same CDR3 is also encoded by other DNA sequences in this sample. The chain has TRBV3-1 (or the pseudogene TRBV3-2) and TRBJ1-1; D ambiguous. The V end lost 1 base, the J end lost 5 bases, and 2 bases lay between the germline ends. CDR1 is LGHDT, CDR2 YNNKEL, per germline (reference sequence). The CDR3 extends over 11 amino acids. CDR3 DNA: TGTGCCAGCAGCCAAGGAACTGAAGCTTTCTTT. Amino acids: CASSQGTEAFF.

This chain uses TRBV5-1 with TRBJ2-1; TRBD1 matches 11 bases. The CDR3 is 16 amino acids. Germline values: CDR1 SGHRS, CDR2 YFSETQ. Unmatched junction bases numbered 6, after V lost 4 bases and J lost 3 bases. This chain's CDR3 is CASSTSGTGGYNEQFF. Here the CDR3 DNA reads TGCGCCAGCAGCACGTCCGGGACAGGGGGCTACAATGAGCAGTTCTTC.

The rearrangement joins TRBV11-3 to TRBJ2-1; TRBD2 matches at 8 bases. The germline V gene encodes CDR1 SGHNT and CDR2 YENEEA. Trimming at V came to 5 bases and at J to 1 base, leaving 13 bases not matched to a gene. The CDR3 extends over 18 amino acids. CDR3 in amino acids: CASSLIPPASGSYNEQFF. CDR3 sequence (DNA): TGTGCCAGCAGCCTAATCCCCCCCGCTAGCGGGTCCTACAATGAGCAGTTCTTC.

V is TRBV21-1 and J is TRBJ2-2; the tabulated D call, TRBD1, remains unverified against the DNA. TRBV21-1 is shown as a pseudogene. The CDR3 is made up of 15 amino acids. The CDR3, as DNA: TGTGCCAGCAGCGCAAGACAGGGGGCGGCCGGGGAGCTGTTTTTT. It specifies CASSARQGAAGELFF.

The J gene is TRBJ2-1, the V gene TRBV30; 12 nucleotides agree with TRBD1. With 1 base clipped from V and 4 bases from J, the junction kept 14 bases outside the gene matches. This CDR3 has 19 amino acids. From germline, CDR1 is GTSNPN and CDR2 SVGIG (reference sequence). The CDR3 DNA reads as TGTGCCTGGAGTGCCCGGGACAGGGGGCAATCAGTAAGTTACAATGAGCAGTTCTTC. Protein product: CAWSARDRGQSVSYNEQFF.

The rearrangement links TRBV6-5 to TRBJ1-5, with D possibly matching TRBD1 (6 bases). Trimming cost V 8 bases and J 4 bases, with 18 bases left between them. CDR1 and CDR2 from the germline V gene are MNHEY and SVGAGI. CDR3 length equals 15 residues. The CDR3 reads CASCNRALGNQPQHF. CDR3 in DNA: TGTGCCAGCTGCAACAGGGCCCTGGGGAATCAGCCCCAGCATTTT.

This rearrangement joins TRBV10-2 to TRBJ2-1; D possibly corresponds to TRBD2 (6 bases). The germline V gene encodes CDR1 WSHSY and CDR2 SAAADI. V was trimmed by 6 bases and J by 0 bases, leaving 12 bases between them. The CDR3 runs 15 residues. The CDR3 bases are TGCGCCAGCAGAATAGGAGGGAGCTCCTACAATGAGCAGTTCTTC. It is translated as CASRIGGSSYNEQFF.

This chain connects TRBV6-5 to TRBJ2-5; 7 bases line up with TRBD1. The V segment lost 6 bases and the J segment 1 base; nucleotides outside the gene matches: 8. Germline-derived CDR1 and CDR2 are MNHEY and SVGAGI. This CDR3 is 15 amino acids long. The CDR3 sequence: CASSRQGQLQETQYF. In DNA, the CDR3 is TGTGCCAGCAGCCGACAGGGCCAACTCCAAGAGACCCAGTACTTC.

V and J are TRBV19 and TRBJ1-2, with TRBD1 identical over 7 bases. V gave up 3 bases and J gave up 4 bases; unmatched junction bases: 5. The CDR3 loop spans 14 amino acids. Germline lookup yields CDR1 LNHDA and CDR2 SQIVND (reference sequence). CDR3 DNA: TGTGCCAGTAGTATCTTCCAGGGGGGCTATGGCTACACCTTC. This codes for CASSIFQGGYGYTF. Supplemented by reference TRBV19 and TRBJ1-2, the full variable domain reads DGGITQSPKYLFRKEGQNVTLSCEQNLNHDAMYWYRQDPGQGLRLIYYSQIVNDFQKGDIAEGYSVSREKKESFPLTVTSAQKNPTAFYLCASSIFQGGYGYTFGSGTRLTVV.

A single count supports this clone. The CDR3 nucleotides read TGTGCCATCAGTGAAAGGGGGGGGATGGAGACCCAGTACTTC. Translation: CAISERGGMETQYF. The chain has TRBV10-3 and TRBJ2-5, with D tentatively TRBD2 (7 bases). The V gene lost 3 bases and the J gene lost 5 bases, with 13 bases spanning the gap. This CDR3 spans 14 amino acids. Looked up from germline, CDR1 is ENHRY and CDR2 is SYGVKD.

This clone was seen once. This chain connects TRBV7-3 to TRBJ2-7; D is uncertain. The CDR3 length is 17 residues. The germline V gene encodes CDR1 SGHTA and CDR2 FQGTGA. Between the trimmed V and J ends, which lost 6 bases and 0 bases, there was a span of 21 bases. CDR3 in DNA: TGTGCCAGCAGATATGTTCTCTCGCCGGGCCGCTCCTACGAGCAGTACTTC. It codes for CASRYVLSPGRSYEQYF.

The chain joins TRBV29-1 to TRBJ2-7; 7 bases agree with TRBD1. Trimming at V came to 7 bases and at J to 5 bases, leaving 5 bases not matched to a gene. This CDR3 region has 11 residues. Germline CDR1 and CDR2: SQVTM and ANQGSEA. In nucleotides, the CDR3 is TGCAGCGAATCGACAGGGAACGAGCAGTACTTC. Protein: CSESTGNEQYF.

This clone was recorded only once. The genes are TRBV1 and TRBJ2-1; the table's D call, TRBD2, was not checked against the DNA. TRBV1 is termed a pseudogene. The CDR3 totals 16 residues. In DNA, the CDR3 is TGCACCAGCAGCTCAAAGCGGGACCCCTCCTACAATGAGCAGTTCTTC. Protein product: CTSSSKRDPSYNEQFF.

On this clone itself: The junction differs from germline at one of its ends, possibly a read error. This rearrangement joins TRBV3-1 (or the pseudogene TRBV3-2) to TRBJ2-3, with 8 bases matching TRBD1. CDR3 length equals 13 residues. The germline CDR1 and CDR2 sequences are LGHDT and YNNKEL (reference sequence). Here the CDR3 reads CASSRPGTGTQYF. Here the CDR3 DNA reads TGTGCCAGCAGCCGGCCCGGGACAGGTACGCAGTATTTT.

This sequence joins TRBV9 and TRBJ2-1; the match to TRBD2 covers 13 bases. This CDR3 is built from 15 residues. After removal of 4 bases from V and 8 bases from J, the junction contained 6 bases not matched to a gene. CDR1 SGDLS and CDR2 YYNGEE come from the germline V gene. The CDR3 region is CASSFGLAGVDEQFF. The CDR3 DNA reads TGTGCCAGCAGCTTCGGACTAGCGGGAGTCGATGAGCAGTTCTTC.

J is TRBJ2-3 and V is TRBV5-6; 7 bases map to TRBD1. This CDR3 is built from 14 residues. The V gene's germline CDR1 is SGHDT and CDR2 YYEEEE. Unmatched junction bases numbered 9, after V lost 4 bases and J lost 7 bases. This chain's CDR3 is CASSQGQLLHTQYF. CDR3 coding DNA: TGTGCCAGCAGCCAGGGACAGCTGCTCCATACGCAGTATTTT.

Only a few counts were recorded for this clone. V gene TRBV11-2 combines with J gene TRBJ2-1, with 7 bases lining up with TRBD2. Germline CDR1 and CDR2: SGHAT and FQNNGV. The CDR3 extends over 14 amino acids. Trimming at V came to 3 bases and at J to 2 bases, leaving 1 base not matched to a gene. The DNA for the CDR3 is TGTGCCAGCAGCTTCGCGGGAGCCTACAATGAGCAGTTCTTC. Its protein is CASSFAGAYNEQFF. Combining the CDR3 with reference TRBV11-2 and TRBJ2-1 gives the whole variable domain EAGVAQSPRYKIIEKRQSVAFWCNPISGHATLYWYQQILGQGPKLLIQFQNNGVVDDSQLPKDRFSAERLKGVDSTLKIQPAKLEDSAVYLCASSFAGAYNEQFFGPGTRLTVL.